This passage covers 14 T cell receptor beta chains from one sample sequenced in a study of blood T cell repertoires in COVID-19. Sequenced by immunoSEQ multiplex PCR; TCRdb stores in-frame clones only, minus some. The data contain 250,000 or so clones, around 81% of them singletons. Material: PBMCs or T cells enriched from blood (not recorded which). The receptors derive from a man aged 50 to 59 who had recovered from COVID-19.

The genes are TRBV10-3 and TRBJ2-7, with a weak D call TRBD2 (6 bases). V was clipped by 11 bases and J by 5 bases, with 16 bases between them. The CDR3 contains 12 residues. Germline loops: CDR1 ENHRY, CDR2 SYGVKD. CDR3 bases: TGTGCCGTCGAGGGACTGTCGAACGAGCAGTACTTC. It specifies CAVEGLSNEQYF.

This chain connects TRBV10-3 to TRBJ2-7; a possible D gene is TRBD2 (7 bases). Trimming took 9 bases from V and 1 from J, leaving 19 bases between them. The V gene's germline CDR1 is ENHRY and CDR2 SYGVKD. The CDR3 contains 15 residues. The DNA for the CDR3 is TGTGCCATAAAGGACACAGGGACTAAGTCCTACGAGCAGTACTTC. It translates to CAIKDTGTKSYEQYF.

This clone was detected once. V usage is TRBV7-2 and J usage is TRBJ2-3; no clear D gene. V dropped 0 bases and J dropped 7 bases, with 17 bases sitting between them. Germline CDR1 SGHTA, CDR2 FQGNSA. There are 16 residues in the CDR3. The CDR3 DNA is TGTGCCAGCAGCTTAGCAGCGACCCCTTTCATTCATACGCAGTATTTT. Its translation: CASSLAATPFIHTQYF.

The gene calls are TRBV11-3 and TRBJ2-1; TRBD2 agrees at 9 bases. V lost 1 base, J lost 7 bases, and 8 bases stayed unmatched. CDR3 length equals 16 residues. CDR1 SGHNT and CDR2 YENEEA come from the germline V gene. In DNA form, the CDR3 reads TGTGCCAGCAGCTTAGGCCGGGCGGGAGGGCGGAATGAGCAGTTCTTC. It encodes CASSLGRAGGRNEQFF. The whole variable domain, filled in from reference TRBV11-3 and TRBJ2-1, reads EAGVVQSPRYKIIEKKQPVAFWCNPISGHNTLYWYLQNLGQGPELLIRYENEEAVDDSQLPKDRFSAERLKGVDSTLKIQPAELGDSAVYLCASSLGRAGGRNEQFFGPGTRLTVL.

This clone was seen once. The chain has TRBV9 and TRBJ1-6, with TRBD1 identical over 9 bases. V lost 2 bases to trimming and J lost 10 bases; unmatched junction nucleotides: 7. Germline V gene lookup returns CDR1 SGDLS and CDR2 YYNGEE. CDR3 length: 15 amino acids. The DNA for the CDR3 is TGTGCCAGCAGCGTTCGGACAGGGGAATTGTCACCCCTCCACTTT. It translates to CASSVRTGELSPLHF.

This rearrangement joins TRBV19 to TRBJ1-2; TRBD1 aligns across 7 bases. From germline, CDR1 is LNHDA and CDR2 SQIVND (reference sequence). The trim removed 3 bases at V and 3 bases at J, leaving 7 bases unmatched. The CDR3 is 15 amino acids. CDR3 sequence reads: CASSINRDSYYGYTF. CDR3 nucleotide sequence: TGTGCCAGTAGTATTAACCGGGACAGCTACTATGGCTACACCTTC.

The genes are TRBV27 and TRBJ2-7; 8 nucleotides line up with TRBD2. Germline V gene data show CDR1 as MNHEY and CDR2 as SMNVEV (reference sequence). This CDR3 is built from 13 residues. Unmatched junction bases numbered 9, after V lost 7 bases and J lost 7 bases. The CDR3, as DNA: TGTGCCAGCATGGCGGGGGGCGGGCGGGAGCAGTACTTC. It translates to CASMAGGGREQYF.

The CDR3 loop reads CASSLSGTGYYEQYF. CDR3 bases: TGTGCCAGCAGCTTGTCCGGGACAGGCTACTACGAGCAGTACTTC. The chain combines TRBV5-6 with TRBJ2-7; 8 bases align to TRBD1. Trimming cost V 1 base and J 3 bases; bases outside gene matches: 6. The CDR3 contains 15 residues. Germline CDR1 reads SGHDT; CDR2 reads YYEEEE.

The rearrangement uses TRBV15 and TRBJ1-4; D unclear. Germline CDR1 and CDR2: LNHNV and YYDKDF (reference sequence). The CDR3 extends over 14 amino acids. Deletions cut 0 bases from V and 4 bases from J, with 6 bases between. Written as DNA, the CDR3 is TGTGCCACCAGCAGAGATCGGTTTAATGAAAAACTGTTTTTT. Its protein is CATSRDRFNEKLFF.

The V call is TRBV11-3, the J call TRBJ2-7; TRBD2 agrees at 8 bases. J gave up 0 bases and V 8 bases, and 6 bases lay outside the gene matches. Germline V gene lookup returns CDR1 SGHNT and CDR2 YENEEA. This CDR3 spans 14 amino acids. CDR3 sequence: CASATSGLSYEQYF. Written as DNA, the CDR3 is TGTGCCAGCGCCACTAGCGGTCTCTCCTACGAGCAGTACTTC. The full variable domain, completed using reference TRBV11-3 and TRBJ2-7, is EAGVVQSPRYKIIEKKQPVAFWCNPISGHNTLYWYLQNLGQGPELLIRYENEEAVDDSQLPKDRFSAERLKGVDSTLKIQPAELGDSAVYLCASATSGLSYEQYFGPGTRLTVT.

The chain carries TRBV12-5 and TRBJ2-4; D remains unclear. Between the trimmed V and J ends, which lost 0 bases and 4 bases, there was a span of 10 bases. The CDR3 has 15 amino acids. From germline, CDR1 is LGHNT and CDR2 FRNRAP. CDR3 amino acids: CASGLVGAEKNIQYF. The CDR3 DNA sequence: TGTGCTAGTGGTTTGGTGGGCGCTGAGAAAAACATTCAGTACTTC.

The sample holds a few counts of this clone. V gene TRBV9 combines with J gene TRBJ1-1; maybe TRBD1 (6 bases). Trimming stripped 6 bases from V and 1 base from J, with 13 bases between. CDR1 is SGDLS, CDR2 YYNGEE, per germline. The CDR3 runs to 14 residues. The CDR3 DNA follows: TGTGCCAGCACGGCCGGGACAAGGAACACTGAAGCTTTCTTT. Translation gives CASTAGTRNTEAFF.

The chain joins TRBV7-2 to TRBJ1-2, with 7 nucleotides matching TRBD1. CDR1 is SGHTA and CDR2 is FQGNSA in the germline V gene. CDR3 length: 13 amino acids. J gave up 4 bases and V 5 bases, and 4 bases lay outside the gene matches. CDR3 in amino acids: CASSVGQSYGYTF. CDR3 bases: TGTGCCAGCAGCGTGGGACAGTCCTATGGCTACACCTTC. The variable domain in full, completed from reference TRBV7-2 and TRBJ1-2, reads GAGVSQSPSNKVTEKGKDVELRCDPISGHTALYWYRQSLGQGLEFLIYFQGNSAPDKSGLPSDRFSAERTGGSVSTLTIQRTQQEDSAVYLCASSVGQSYGYTFGSGTRLTVV.

The J gene is TRBJ2-2, the V gene TRBV18, with 8 bases aligning to TRBD1. The CDR3 spans 15 residues. Germline values: CDR1 KGHSH, CDR2 LQKENI. V shed 5 bases and J 1 base; nucleotides not matched to a gene: 3. CDR3 in amino acids: CASSAGQGNTGELFF. The CDR3 nucleotides are TGTGCCAGCTCAGCCGGACAGGGGAACACCGGGGAGCTGTTTTTT.